Listed below are T cell receptor beta chains from one sample, sequenced in a study of blood T cell repertoires in COVID-19. TCRdb's table, derived via immunoSEQ multiplex PCR, lists solely in-frame clones and lacks some. The sample has some 250,000 clones, around 88% seen once. Input material: PBMCs or T cells enriched from blood (not recorded which). The receptors here all came from a middle-aged woman with acute COVID-19. The CDR3 runs from the conserved cysteine through the conserved F or W. D genes are given only for firm matches. Only part of the rows carry a size: once, few, many, or a class if the clone is expanded.

>TRBJ2-7|-|-|TRBV11-2|16
CASSSNRRDTFYEQYF
TGTGCCAGCAGTTCTAATCGCCGGGACACATTCTACGAGCAGTACTTC
>TRBJ1-5|-|-|TRBV2|13
CASSLSSNQPQHF
TGTGCCAGCAGCTTGTCGAGCAATCAGCCCCAGCATTTT
>TRBJ2-2|many|TRBD2|TRBV29-1|13
CSTSGSQDGELFF
TGCAGCACTAGCGGGAGTCAGGACGGGGAGCTGTTTTTT
>TRBJ2-1|-|-|TRBV5-6|15
CASSLYTSSYNEQFF
TGTGCCAGCAGCTTGTACACAAGCTCCTACAATGAGCAGTTCTTC
>TRBJ2-1|-|TRBD2|TRBV15|15
CATSAETSLYNEQFF
TGTGCCACCAGCGCCGAGACTAGCCTTTACAATGAGCAGTTCTTC
>TRBJ2-3|-|TRBD2|TRBV5-1|15
CASTPTSGSTDTQYF
TGCGCCAGCACCCCGACTAGCGGGAGCACAGATACGCAGTATTTT
>TRBJ1-2|-|TRBD1|TRBV11-3|15
CASSLATGGNYGYTF
TGTGCCAGCAGCTTAGCGACAGGGGGAAACTATGGCTACACCTTC
>TRBJ2-3|-|TRBD2|TRBV19|16
CASSIGQLAGADTQYF
TGTGCCAGTAGTATAGGTCAACTAGCGGGAGCAGATACGCAGTATTTT
>TRBJ2-7|-|TRBD1|TRBV5-1|16
CASSSNPGTARYEQYF
TGCGCCAGCAGCTCGAATCCTGGGACAGCTCGCTACGAGCAGTACTTC
>TRBJ1-6|-|-|TRBV19|15
CASSIERTGSSPLHF
TGTGCCAGTAGTATAGAAAGAACAGGGTCGTCACCCCTCCACTTT
>TRBJ2-1|-|TRBD2|TRBV3-1/TRBV3-2|15
CASSTRGRALNEQFF
TGTGCCAGCAGCACCCGCGGGAGAGCTCTTAATGAGCAGTTCTTC
>TRBJ2-7|-|-|TRBV7-6|15
CASSYRVGASYEQYF
TGTGCCAGCAGCTACCGAGTGGGGGCCTCCTACGAGCAGTACTTC
>TRBJ2-1|-|TRBD2|TRBV2|15
CASSEPPGLAYEQFF
TGTGCCAGCAGTGAACCACCGGGACTAGCATATGAGCAGTTCTTC
>TRBJ1-3|-|-|TRBV18|15
CASSPAGDSGNTIYF
TGTGCCAGCTCACCCGCAGGGGACTCTGGAAACACCATATATTTT
>TRBJ2-2|once|-|TRBV2|12
CASSLNTGELFF
TGTGCCAGCAGTCTTAACACCGGGGAGCTGTTTTTT
>TRBJ1-2|-|-|TRBV19|14
CASSIRLQGSGYTF
TGTGCCAGTAGTATAAGGTTACAGGGTTCTGGCTACACCTTC
>TRBJ2-3|-|TRBD1|TRBV6-5|15
CASSYPGTGTGTQYF
TGTGCCAGCAGTTACCCTGGGACAGGGACCGGGACGCAGTATTTT
>TRBJ2-2|-|-|TRBV9|15
CASSVGGLNTGELFF
TGTGCCAGCAGCGTAGGAGGACTTAACACCGGGGAGCTGTTTTTT
>TRBJ2-3|-|-|TRBV20-1|12
CSASSSRDTQYF
TGCAGTGCTAGTTCCTCTCGGGATACGCAGTATTTT
>TRBJ2-7|once|-|TRBV5-1|15
CASSLADNKIYEQYF
TGCGCCAGCAGCTTGGCAGACAACAAAATCTACGAGCAGTACTTC
>TRBJ2-7|-|TRBD1|TRBV28|14
CASSKGQSSYEQYF
TGTGCCAGCAGTAAGGGACAGAGCTCCTACGAGCAGTACTTC
>TRBJ1-1|-|TRBD1|TRBV11-3|14
CASSLTGANTEAFF
TGTGCCAGCAGCTTGACAGGGGCGAACACTGAAGCTTTCTTT
>TRBJ2-7|-|-|TRBV11-2|13
CASSSGQLYEQYF
TGTGCCAGCAGCTCCGGACAGCTCTACGAGCAGTACTTC
>TRBJ2-2|-|-|TRBV18|16
CASSPPNRDNTGELFF
TGTGCCAGCTCACCACCGAACAGGGACAACACCGGGGAGCTGTTTTTT
>TRBJ2-2|-|-|TRBV5-6|14
CASSLYRITGELFF
TGTGCCAGCAGCCTGTACAGGATAACCGGGGAGCTGTTTTTT
>TRBJ1-1|-|TRBD1|TRBV30|14
CAWNPGTANTEAFF
TGTGCCTGGAATCCTGGGACAGCGAACACTGAAGCTTTCTTT
>TRBJ2-7|-|TRBD2|TRBV5-4|13
CASSWGGFDEQYF
TGTGCCAGCAGCTGGGGGGGGTTCGACGAGCAGTACTTC
>TRBJ2-3|-|-|TRBV2|13
CASKGTFTDTQYF
TGTGCCAGCAAAGGGACTTTCACAGATACGCAGTATTTT
>TRBJ2-7|-|TRBD1|TRBV9|14
CASSASDRVYEQYF
TGTGCCAGCAGCGCGAGCGACAGGGTCTACGAGCAGTACTTC
>TRBJ1-1|-|-|TRBV19|14
CASSKTGGNTEAFF
TGTGCCAGTAGTAAGACAGGAGGGAACACTGAAGCTTTCTTT
>TRBJ2-7|-|-|TRBV7-3|16
CASSKLRGGSPWEQYF
TGTGCCAGCAGCAAATTACGTGGGGGCAGCCCTTGGGAGCAGTACTTC
>TRBJ1-1|-|-|TRBV3-1/TRBV3-2|12
CASSQRNTEAFF
TGTGCCAGCAGCCAACGGAACACTGAAGCTTTCTTT
>TRBJ1-2|once|TRBD1|TRBV28|14
CASSLLGQGYGYTF
TGTGCCAGCAGTTTATTGGGACAGGGCTATGGCTACACCTTC
>TRBJ2-2|-|TRBD2|TRBV19|15
CASSLSGSWTGELFF
TGTGCCAGTAGTCTTAGCGGGAGCTGGACCGGGGAGCTGTTTTTT
>TRBJ1-1|-|TRBD1|TRBV9|16
CASSVRGDRGNTEAFF
TGTGCCAGCAGCGTTAGGGGGGACAGGGGTAACACTGAAGCTTTCTTT
>TRBJ1-5|few|-|TRBV4-2|11
CASSQGEIQHF
TGTGCCAGCAGCCAAGGAGAGATCCAGCATTTT
>TRBJ2-7|-|TRBD2|TRBV24-1|17
CATSDLSLAGGPYEQYF
TGTGCCACCAGTGATTTGTCCCTAGCGGGAGGGCCCTACGAGCAGTACTTC
>TRBJ1-1|-|-|TRBV12-5|15
CASGPDAWQNTEAFF
TGTGCTAGTGGTCCCGATGCCTGGCAGAACACTGAAGCTTTCTTT
>TRBJ2-7|-|-|TRBV5-8|12
CASSANLHEQYF
TGTGCCAGCAGCGCGAACCTCCACGAGCAGTACTTC
>TRBJ1-2|-|TRBD1|TRBV5-5|13
CASSAFPGGGYTF
TGTGCCAGCAGCGCTTTCCCAGGGGGCGGCTACACCTTC
>TRBJ1-1|-|TRBD1|TRBV5-1|15
CASSERTGAGTEAFF
TGCGCCAGCAGCGAGAGGACAGGGGCGGGGACTGAAGCTTTCTTT
>TRBJ2-5|-|TRBD2|TRBV19|17
CASSPRLAGGSQETQYF
TGTGCCAGTAGTCCTCGACTAGCGGGAGGTTCCCAAGAGACCCAGTACTTC
>TRBJ2-1|many|TRBD2|TRBV5-5|16
CASSLTGTSGINEQFF
TGTGCCAGCAGCCTAACCGGGACTAGCGGGATTAATGAGCAGTTCTTC
>TRBJ1-4|-|-|TRBV7-9|16
CASSRQRREEDEKLFF
TGTGCCAGCAGCCGCCAACGACGGGAGGAGGATGAAAAACTGTTTTTT
>TRBJ2-2|-|TRBD2|TRBV4-1|16
CASSHTSGSNTGELFF
TGCGCCAGCAGCCATACTAGCGGGAGTAACACCGGGGAGCTGTTTTTT
>TRBJ2-7|-|-|TRBV7-9|16
CASSSDLAADTYEQYF
TGTGCCAGCAGCTCAGACTTAGCGGCAGACACCTACGAGCAGTACTTC
>TRBJ1-4|-|TRBD1|TRBV30|16
CAWSVDPGQGHEKLFF
TGTGCCTGGAGTGTAGATCCGGGACAGGGGCACGAAAAACTGTTTTTT